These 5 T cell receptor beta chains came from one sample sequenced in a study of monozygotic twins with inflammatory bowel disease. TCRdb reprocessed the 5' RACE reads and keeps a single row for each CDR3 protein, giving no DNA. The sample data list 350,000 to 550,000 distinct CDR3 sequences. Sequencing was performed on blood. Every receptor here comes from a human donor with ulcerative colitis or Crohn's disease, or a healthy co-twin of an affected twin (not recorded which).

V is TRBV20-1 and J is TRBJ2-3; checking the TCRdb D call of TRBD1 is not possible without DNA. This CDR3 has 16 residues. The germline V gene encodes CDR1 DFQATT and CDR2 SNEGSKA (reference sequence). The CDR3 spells CSARGTGGIMSDTQYF.

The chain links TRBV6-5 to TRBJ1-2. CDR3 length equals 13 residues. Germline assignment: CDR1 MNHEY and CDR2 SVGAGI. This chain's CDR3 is CASSYAVNYGYTF.

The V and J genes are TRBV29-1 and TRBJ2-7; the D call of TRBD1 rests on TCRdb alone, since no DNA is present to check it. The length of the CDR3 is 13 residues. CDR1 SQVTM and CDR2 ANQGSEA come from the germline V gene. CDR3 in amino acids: CSAATDNSYEQYF.

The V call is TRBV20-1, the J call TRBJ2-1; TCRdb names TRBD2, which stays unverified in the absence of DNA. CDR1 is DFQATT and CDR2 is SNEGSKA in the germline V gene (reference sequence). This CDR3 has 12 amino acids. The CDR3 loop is CSARWENHEQFF.

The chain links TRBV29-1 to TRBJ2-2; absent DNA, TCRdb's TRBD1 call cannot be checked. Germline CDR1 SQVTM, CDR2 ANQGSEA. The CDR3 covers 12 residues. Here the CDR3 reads CSARRGPGELFF.